This TCR beta chain was identified in a study of T-cell reconstitution after alpha-beta-depleted transplantation in children (dated by TCRdb to about 2016). In terms of the full investigation: Using TCR repertoire profiling, the study quantitatively followed how T-cell immune reconstitution unfolded in children after TCRalphabeta/CD19-depleted allogeneic hematopoietic cell transplantation. Findings and caveats that apply to the study as a whole: Over the following months the frequencies of hyperexpanded clones went down, and after one year T-cell counts and TCRbeta diversity were mostly credited to newly produced T cells. In some patients, high TCRbeta diversity at day 60 was attributed to recipient T cells and intrathymic progenitors that had survived conditioning. Apparently early alphabetaT-cell count recovery about two months after transplant reportedly relied on only several hundred rapidly expanded clones derived from non-depleted graft cells.

Libraries were constructed by PCR. The instrument given in TCRdb is Illumina HiSeq 2500. Molecular barcoding was employed in the preparation of TCR libraries, with unique molecular identifiers being used to normalize TCRbeta repertoire quantification. Using fastp trimming at Q25 and MiXCR clonotype assembly, TCRdb reanalyzed the public sequencing data and kept in-frame beta chains. Every distinct CDR3 protein forms one entry, paired with its most common genes and DNA. In this sample the table shows 200,000 to 250,000 distinct CDR3 sequences, approximately 11% of which occur a single time. The ten largest account for roughly 27% of the sample. The sample's treatment or condition, from its label and the paper: allogeneic hematopoietic cell transplantation with graft depleted of TCRalphabeta T cells and CD19 B cells. The transplant recipients were children given TCRalphabeta/CD19-depleted allogeneic hematopoietic cell grafts.

The germline V gene specifies SGHRS as CDR1 and YFSETQ as CDR2. The CDR3 sequence holds 16 residues, the cysteine and phenylalanine included. The sequence is cut down to CDR3 DNA, 48 bases in frame from base 1. About this clonotype itself: The antigen this receptor binds is unknown. A junction boundary mismatches the germline segment, possibly from a read error.

The receptor was derived from a child under three years old with acute myeloid leukemia, due to receive a stem cell transplant. Sequencing was performed on PBMCs, taken before TCRalphabeta/CD19-depleted stem cell transplant. This sequence uses TRBV5-1 and TRBJ2-5; the junction holds 9 bases that match TRBD2. The nucleotide sequence is TGCACCAGCAGCTTGGTGGGGACTAGCCCCCAAGAGACCCAGTACTTC. Its product reads: CTSSLVGTSPQETQYF.